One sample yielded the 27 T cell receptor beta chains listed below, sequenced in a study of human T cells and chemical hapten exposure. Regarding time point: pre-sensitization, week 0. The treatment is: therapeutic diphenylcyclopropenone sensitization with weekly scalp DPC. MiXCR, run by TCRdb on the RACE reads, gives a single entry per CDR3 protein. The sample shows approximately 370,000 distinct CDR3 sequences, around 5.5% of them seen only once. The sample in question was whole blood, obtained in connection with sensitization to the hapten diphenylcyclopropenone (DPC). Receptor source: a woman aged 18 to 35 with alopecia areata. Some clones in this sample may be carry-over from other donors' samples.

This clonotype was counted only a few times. This CDR3 reads CASSLTARAYEQYF. The CDR3 bases are TGTGCCAGCAGCTTAACGGCCAGGGCCTACGAGCAGTACTTC. The chain joins TRBV7-2 to TRBJ2-7; the D gene is possibly TRBD1 (5 bases). This CDR3 comprises 14 residues. Germline V lookup: CDR1 SGHTA, CDR2 FQGNSA. V lost 2 bases, J lost 2 bases, and 10 bases lay in between.

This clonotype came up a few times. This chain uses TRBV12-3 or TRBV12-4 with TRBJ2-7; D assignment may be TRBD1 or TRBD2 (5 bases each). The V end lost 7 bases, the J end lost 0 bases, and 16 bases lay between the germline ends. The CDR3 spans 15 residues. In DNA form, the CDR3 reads TGTGCCAGCAAGCGAGCCGGGACCGCCTCCTACGAGCAGTACTTC. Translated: CASKRAGTASYEQYF.

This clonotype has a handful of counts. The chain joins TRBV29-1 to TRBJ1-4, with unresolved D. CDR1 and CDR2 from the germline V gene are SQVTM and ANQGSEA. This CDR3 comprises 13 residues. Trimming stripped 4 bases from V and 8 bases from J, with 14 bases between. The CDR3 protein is CSVGLGTGEKLFF. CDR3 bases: TGCAGCGTTGGGCTTGGAACGGGGGAAAAACTGTTTTTT.

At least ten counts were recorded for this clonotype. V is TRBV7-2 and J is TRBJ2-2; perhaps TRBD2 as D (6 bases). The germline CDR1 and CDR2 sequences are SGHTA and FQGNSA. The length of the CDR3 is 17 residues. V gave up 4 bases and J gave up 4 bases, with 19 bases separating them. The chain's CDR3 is CASSSRSGLTPTGELFF. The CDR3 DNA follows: TGTGCCAGCAGCTCCCGTTCGGGACTTACTCCCACCGGGGAGCTGTTTTTT.

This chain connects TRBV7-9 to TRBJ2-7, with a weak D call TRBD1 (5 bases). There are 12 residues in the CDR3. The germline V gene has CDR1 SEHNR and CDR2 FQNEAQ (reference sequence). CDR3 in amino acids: CVSAQDSYEQYF. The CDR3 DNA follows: TGTGTATCTGCACAGGACTCCTACGAGCAGTACTTC.

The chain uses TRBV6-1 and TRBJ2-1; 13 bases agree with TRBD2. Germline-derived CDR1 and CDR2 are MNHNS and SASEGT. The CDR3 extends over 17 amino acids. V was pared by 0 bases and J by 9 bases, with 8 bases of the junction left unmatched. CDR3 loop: CASSEAPGLAGFIEQFF. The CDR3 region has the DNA TGTGCCAGCAGTGAAGCTCCGGGACTAGCGGGGTTCATTGAGCAGTTCTTC.

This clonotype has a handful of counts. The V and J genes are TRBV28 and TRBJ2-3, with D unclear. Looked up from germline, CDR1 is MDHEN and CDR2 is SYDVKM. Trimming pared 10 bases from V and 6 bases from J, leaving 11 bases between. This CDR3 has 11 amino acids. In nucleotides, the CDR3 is TGTGCCACCCTAACTGGGGATACGCAGTATTTT. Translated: CATLTGDTQYF.

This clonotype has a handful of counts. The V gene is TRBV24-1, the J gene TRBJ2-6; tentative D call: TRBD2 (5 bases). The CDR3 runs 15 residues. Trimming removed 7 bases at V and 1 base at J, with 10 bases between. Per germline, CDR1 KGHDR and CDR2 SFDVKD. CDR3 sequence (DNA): TGTGCCACCAGCAACTCGGGGTCTGGGGCCAACGTCCTGACTTTC. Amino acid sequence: CATSNSGSGANVLTF.

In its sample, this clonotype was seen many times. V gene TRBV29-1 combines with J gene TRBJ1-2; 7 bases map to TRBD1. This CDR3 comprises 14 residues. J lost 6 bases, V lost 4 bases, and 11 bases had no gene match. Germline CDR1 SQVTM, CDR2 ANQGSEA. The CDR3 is CSVVYRGRDNGYTF. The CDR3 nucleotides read TGCAGCGTTGTTTATAGGGGGCGCGACAATGGCTACACCTTC.

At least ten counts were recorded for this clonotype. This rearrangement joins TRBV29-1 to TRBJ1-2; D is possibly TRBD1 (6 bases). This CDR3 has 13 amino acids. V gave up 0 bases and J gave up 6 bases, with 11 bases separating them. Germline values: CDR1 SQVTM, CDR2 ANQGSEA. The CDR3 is CSVEEYRANGYTF. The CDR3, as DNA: TGCAGCGTTGAAGAATACAGGGCGAATGGCTACACCTTC.

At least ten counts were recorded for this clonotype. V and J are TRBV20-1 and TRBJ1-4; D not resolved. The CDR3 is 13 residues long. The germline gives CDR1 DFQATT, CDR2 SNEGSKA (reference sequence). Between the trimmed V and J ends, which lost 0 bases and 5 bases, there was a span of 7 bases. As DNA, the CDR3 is TGCAGTGCTAGAGATCGCAGGAATGAAAAACTGTTTTTT. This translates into CSARDRRNEKLFF.

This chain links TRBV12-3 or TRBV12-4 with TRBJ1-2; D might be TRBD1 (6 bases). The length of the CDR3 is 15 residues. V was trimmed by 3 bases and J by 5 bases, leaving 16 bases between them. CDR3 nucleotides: TGTGCCAGCAGTTTGGGGGCTCCGGGAGGGTATGGCTACACCTTC. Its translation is CASSLGAPGGYGYTF.

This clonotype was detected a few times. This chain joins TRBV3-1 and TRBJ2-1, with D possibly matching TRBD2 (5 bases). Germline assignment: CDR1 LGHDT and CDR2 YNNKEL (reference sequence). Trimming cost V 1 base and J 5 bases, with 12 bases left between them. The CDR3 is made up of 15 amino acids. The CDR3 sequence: CASSQVGGSHNEQFF. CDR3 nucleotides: TGTGCCAGCAGCCAAGTGGGCGGGTCGCACAATGAGCAGTTCTTC.

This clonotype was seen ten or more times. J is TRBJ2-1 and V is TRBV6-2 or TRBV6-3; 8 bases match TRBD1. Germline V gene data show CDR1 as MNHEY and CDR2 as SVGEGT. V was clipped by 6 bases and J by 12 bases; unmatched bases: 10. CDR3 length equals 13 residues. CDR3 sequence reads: CASRPRQGPGQFF. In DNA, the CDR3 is TGTGCCAGCAGACCCCGACAGGGGCCGGGGCAGTTCTTC.

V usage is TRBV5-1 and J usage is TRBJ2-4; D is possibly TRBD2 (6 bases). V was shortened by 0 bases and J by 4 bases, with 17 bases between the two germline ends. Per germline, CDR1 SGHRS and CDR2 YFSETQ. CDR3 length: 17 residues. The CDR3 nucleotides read TGCGCCAGCAGCTTGGCCAGAAGGGACTCGGGTAAAAACATTCAGTACTTC. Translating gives CASSLARRDSGKNIQYF.

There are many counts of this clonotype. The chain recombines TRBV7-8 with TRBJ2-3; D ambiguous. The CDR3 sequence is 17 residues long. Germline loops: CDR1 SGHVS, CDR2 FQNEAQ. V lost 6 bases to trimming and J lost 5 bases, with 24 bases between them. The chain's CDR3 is CASSPYRVPTAGDTQYF. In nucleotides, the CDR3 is TGTGCCAGCAGTCCGTACCGGGTCCCCACTGCCGGAGATACGCAGTATTTT.

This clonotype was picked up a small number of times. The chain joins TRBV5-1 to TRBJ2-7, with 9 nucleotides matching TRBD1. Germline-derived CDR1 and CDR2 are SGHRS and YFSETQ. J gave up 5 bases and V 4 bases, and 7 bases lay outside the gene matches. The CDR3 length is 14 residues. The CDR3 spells CASSPQGAGNEQYF. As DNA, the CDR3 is TGCGCCAGCAGCCCACAGGGGGCAGGAAACGAGCAGTACTTC.

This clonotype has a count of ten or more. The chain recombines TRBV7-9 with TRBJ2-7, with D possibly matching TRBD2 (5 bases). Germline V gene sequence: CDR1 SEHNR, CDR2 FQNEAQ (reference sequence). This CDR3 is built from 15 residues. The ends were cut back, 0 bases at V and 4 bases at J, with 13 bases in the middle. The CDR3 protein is CASSLAGGGRYEQYF. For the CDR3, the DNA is TGTGCCAGCAGCTTAGCAGGAGGCGGACGGTACGAGCAGTACTTC. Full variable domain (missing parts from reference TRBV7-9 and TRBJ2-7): DTGVSQNPRHKITKRGQNVTFRCDPISEHNRLYWYRQTLGQGPEFLTYFQNEAQLEKSRLLSDRFSAERPKGSFSTLEIQRTEQGDSAMYLCASSLAGGGRYEQYFGPGTRLTVT.

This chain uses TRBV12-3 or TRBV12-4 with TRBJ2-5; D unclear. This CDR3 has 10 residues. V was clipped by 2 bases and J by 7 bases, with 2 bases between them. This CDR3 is CASSLSTQYF. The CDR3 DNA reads TGTGCCAGCAGTTTATCGACCCAGTACTTC.

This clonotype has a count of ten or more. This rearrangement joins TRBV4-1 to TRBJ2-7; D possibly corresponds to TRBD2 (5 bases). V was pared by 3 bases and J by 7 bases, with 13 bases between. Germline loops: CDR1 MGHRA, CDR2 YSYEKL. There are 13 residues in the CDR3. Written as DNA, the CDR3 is TGCGCCAGCAGCCAGATCACGGGGTTGGAGCAGTACTTC. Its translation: CASSQITGLEQYF.

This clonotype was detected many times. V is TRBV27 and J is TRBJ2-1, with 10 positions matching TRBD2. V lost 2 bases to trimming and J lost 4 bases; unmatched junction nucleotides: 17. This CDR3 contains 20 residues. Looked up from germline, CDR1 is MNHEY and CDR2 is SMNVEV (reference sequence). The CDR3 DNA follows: TGTGCCAGCAGTTTAGGGCTAGCGGGGGACATTACCCTACTTTACAATGAGCAGTTCTTC. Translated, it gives CASSLGLAGDITLLYNEQFF.

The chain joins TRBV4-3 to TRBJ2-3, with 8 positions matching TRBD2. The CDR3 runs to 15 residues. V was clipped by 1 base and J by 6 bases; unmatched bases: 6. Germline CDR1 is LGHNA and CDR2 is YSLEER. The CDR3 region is CASSQGISGVDTQYF. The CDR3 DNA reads TGCGCCAGCAGCCAAGGAATTAGCGGGGTTGATACGCAGTATTTT.

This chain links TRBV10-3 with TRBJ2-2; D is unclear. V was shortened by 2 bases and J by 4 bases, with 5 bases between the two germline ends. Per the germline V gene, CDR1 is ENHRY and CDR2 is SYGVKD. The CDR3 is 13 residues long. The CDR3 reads CAISEPSTGELFF. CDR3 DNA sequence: TGTGCCATCAGTGAGCCCTCCACCGGGGAGCTGTTTTTT.

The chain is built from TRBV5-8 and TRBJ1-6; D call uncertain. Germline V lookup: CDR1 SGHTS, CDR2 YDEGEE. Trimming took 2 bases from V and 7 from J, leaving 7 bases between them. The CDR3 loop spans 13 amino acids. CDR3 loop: CASSLKGNSPLHF. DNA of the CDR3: TGTGCCAGCAGCTTAAAGGGAAATTCACCCCTCCACTTT.

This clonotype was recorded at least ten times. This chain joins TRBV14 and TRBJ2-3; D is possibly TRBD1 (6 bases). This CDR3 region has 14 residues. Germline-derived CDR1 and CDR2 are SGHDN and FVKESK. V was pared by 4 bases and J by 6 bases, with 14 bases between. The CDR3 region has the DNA TGTGCCAGCAGCCGATCGGCAGGGGTTGATACGCAGTATTTT. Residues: CASSRSAGVDTQYF. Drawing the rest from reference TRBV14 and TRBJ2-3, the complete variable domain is EAGVTQFPSHSVIEKGQTVTLRCDPISGHDNLYWYRRVMGKEIKFLLHFVKESKQDESGMPNNRFLAERTGGTYSTLKVQPAELEDSGVYFCASSRSAGVDTQYFGPGTRLTVL.

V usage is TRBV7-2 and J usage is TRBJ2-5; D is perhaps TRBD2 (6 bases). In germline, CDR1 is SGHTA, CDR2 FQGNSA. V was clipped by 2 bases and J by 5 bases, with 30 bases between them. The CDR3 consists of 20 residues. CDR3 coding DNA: TGTGCCAGCAGCTTAAATAGCCCCTCTTGGTCCACCGGGAGACAGGAGACCCAGTACTTC. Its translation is CASSLNSPSWSTGRQETQYF.

The CDR3 DNA reads as TGTGCCAGCAGCTTAGCTTCTGTCAACTATGGCTACACCTTC. Its protein is CASSLASVNYGYTF. This chain connects TRBV7-8 to TRBJ1-2; D uncertain. There are 14 residues in the CDR3. The germline CDR1 and CDR2 sequences are SGHVS and FQNEAQ. Trimming removed 0 bases at V and 2 bases at J, with 7 bases between.